Here is one T cell receptor beta chain with its context. The data were produced by immunoSEQ multiplex PCR, yet TCRdb's version contains in-frame clones alone and is incomplete. This sample has 150,000 or so clones; around 79% occur once, and the top ten carry roughly 4.9%. The data derive from a study of blood T cell repertoires in COVID-19. Overall study context: Nucleic acid was either cDNA or gDNA, and it came from T cells, B-cell-depleted T cells, or PBMCs.

The CDR3 loop spans 16 amino acids. Trimming took off 8 bases at V and 3 bases at J, with 20 bases between the two ends. CDR1 is MDHEN and CDR2 is SYDVKM in the germline V gene. This clonotype originated in a woman in her seventies with COVID-19, enrolled during active disease. Sequenced sample: peripheral blood. The rearrangement uses TRBV28 and TRBJ1-5, with D maybe TRBD1 (6 bases). CDR3 residues: CASAISLQGYNQPQHF. The CDR3 nucleotides are TGTGCCAGCGCCATATCTCTACAGGGATACAATCAGCCCCAGCATTTT.